The 2 T cell receptor beta chains presented below share a single source sample, sequenced in a study of OX40 agonist ivuxolimab in advanced cancers. Measured with immunoSEQ multiplex PCR; TCRdb has only the in-frame clones, and not every one. Of about 91,000 clones in the sample, around 87% were seen once. The sequenced sample was CD4+ or CD8+ T cells sorted from blood, obtained in a trial of the OX40 agonist ivuxolimab. The receptors shown here come from an adult with an advanced solid tumor such as melanoma, head and neck, liver or kidney cancer.

The chain joins TRBV11-3 to TRBJ2-3; tentative D call: TRBD2 (5 bases). Trimming cost V 0 bases and J 6 bases, with 10 bases left between them. The CDR3 is made up of 14 amino acids. CDR1 is SGHNT and CDR2 is YENEEA in the germline V gene. The CDR3 nucleotides read TGTGCCAGCAGCTTAGAGGCGGGTATGGATACGCAGTATTTT. This translates into CASSLEAGMDTQYF.

The chain is built from TRBV5-1 and TRBJ2-3; TRBD2 matches at 14 bases. This CDR3 spans 18 amino acids. Germline V gene lookup returns CDR1 SGHRS and CDR2 YFSETQ. The J segment lost 5 bases and the V segment lost 4 bases, leaving 12 bases of the junction unmatched. The CDR3 DNA is TGCGCCAGCAGCCAGGGACTAGCGGGAGAGGGTCCCCTAGATACGCAGTATTTT. This translates into CASSQGLAGEGPLDTQYF.